The 7 T cell receptor beta chains reported below all come from one sample, sequenced in a study of cytomegalovirus exposure and HLA in healthy donors (dated by TCRdb to about 2017). Library generation was performed with the immunoSEQ multiplex PCR assay. The multiplex PCR relied on a mix of 60 forward primers for TCR Vbeta segments and 13 reverse primers for TCR Jbeta segments. Entries here come from immuneACCESS through TCRdb and include only in-frame sequences with V and J called. Some clones fail to appear in such tables; in the studies checked, an unresolved V gene covers under half of the shortfall, and the cause of the remainder is unknown. A total of some 120,000 clones appear in this sample, about 80% of them only once. About 1.8% of the sample lies in the top ten. Material: PBMCs. The source of these receptors is a man between 18 and 29 years old in good health and CMV-seronegative.

The chain couples TRBV7-3 to TRBJ2-1; 7 bases map to TRBD1. The V and J ends lost 0 bases and 10 bases, in that order; junction bases with no gene match: 0. Per the germline V gene, CDR1 is SGHTA and CDR2 is FQGTGA. The CDR3 has 12 amino acids. CDR3 in amino acids: CASSLTTGEQFF. Here the CDR3 DNA reads TGTGCCAGCAGCTTAACGACAGGGGAGCAGTTCTTC.

This chain connects TRBV7-9 to TRBJ2-7, with 8 bases lining up with TRBD1. This CDR3 comprises 16 residues. CDR1 is SEHNR and CDR2 is FQNEAQ in the germline V gene (reference sequence). V dropped 5 bases and J dropped 4; count of bases not matched to a gene: 13. The CDR3 protein is CASSNRGTPLEYEQYF. The CDR3 DNA sequence: TGTGCCAGCAGCAACAGGGGGACCCCCTTAGAATACGAGCAGTACTTC.

The sample holds one count of this clone. This chain uses TRBV7-3 with TRBJ2-7, with 9 nucleotides matching TRBD1. This CDR3 comprises 14 residues. V was clipped by 4 bases and J by 1 base; unmatched bases: 2. The germline V gene encodes CDR1 SGHTA and CDR2 FQGTGA. The CDR3, as DNA: TGTGCCAGCAGCTCGACAGGGGGGTCCTACGAGCAGTACTTC. It encodes CASSSTGGSYEQYF.

The chain couples TRBV6-1 to TRBJ2-3, with 10 bases identical to TRBD2. This CDR3 is 14 amino acids long. The V segment lost 5 bases and the J segment 3 bases; nucleotides outside the gene matches: 2. Germline-derived CDR1 and CDR2 are MNHNS and SASEGT. CDR3 amino acids: CASSLAGGTDTQYF. The CDR3 DNA is TGTGCCAGCAGTTTAGCGGGGGGTACAGATACGCAGTATTTT.

V and J are TRBV4-1 and TRBJ1-2; 9 nucleotides line up with TRBD1. Losses at the gene ends were 6 bases for V and 2 bases for J; bases not matched to a gene: 13. CDR3 length equals 17 residues. Looked up from germline, CDR1 is MGHRA and CDR2 is YSYEKL. CDR3 sequence: CASRQTGQGLGNYGYTF. In nucleotides, the CDR3 is TGCGCCAGCAGACAAACGGGACAGGGTCTAGGAAACTATGGCTACACCTTC.

DNA for the CDR3: TGTGCCAGTGACGAAGGGGGGGGGCGCAGCAACGAGCAGTACTTC. This gives the protein CASDEGGGRSNEQYF. The chain is built from TRBV19 and TRBJ2-7; weak D call: TRBD2 (7 bases). The CDR3 loop spans 15 amino acids. The germline gives CDR1 LNHDA, CDR2 SQIVND (reference sequence). V was trimmed by 8 bases and J by 5 bases, leaving 22 bases between them.

This clone showed up just a few times. The chain links TRBV19 to TRBJ2-2; TRBD2 agrees at 8 bases. From germline, CDR1 is LNHDA and CDR2 SQIVND (reference sequence). With 6 bases clipped from V and 0 bases from J, the junction kept 6 bases outside the gene matches. This CDR3 has 16 amino acids. CDR3 residues: CASRAGLVTNTGELFF. The DNA of the CDR3 is TGTGCCAGTAGGGCGGGACTAGTCACGAACACCGGGGAGCTGTTTTTT.